A single sample is the source of the 30 T cell receptor beta chains below, sequenced in a study of T-cell memory formation after mild COVID-19. TCRdb re-called the 5' RACE reads through MiXCR, storing one row per CDR3 protein. The sample holds over 300,000 distinct CDR3 sequences, 20% to 25% seen once. The specimen sequenced was PBMCs or a T cell subset sorted from them (not recorded which). These receptors were taken from a man younger than 30 who had mild COVID-19 (a few samples of this study predate the infection). Cell type and time point are not known.

This chain links TRBV7-9 with TRBJ2-1, with 9 bases fitting TRBD1. The CDR3 loop spans 15 amino acids. Trimming cost V 3 bases and J 8 bases; bases outside gene matches: 8. The germline gives CDR1 SEHNR, CDR2 FQNEAQ (reference sequence). The CDR3 region is CASSFYSTGGDEQFF. For the CDR3, the DNA is TGTGCCAGCAGCTTCTACTCAACAGGGGGCGATGAGCAGTTCTTC.

The chain joins TRBV4-3 to TRBJ1-6; 8 bases are a match to TRBD1. This CDR3 is built from 16 residues. V lost 6 bases and J lost 13; bases outside the gene matches: 17. Germline lookup yields CDR1 LGHNA and CDR2 YSLEER. CDR3 bases: TGCGCCAGCAGTAGCCCAGGGCAGGGGGCGCTTAATCCCCTCCACTTT. Its protein is CASSSPGQGALNPLHF.

The chain recombines TRBV5-5 with TRBJ1-1; a possible D gene is TRBD1 (6 bases). The CDR3 contains 15 residues. Trimming removed 4 bases from V and 1 base from J, with 14 bases in between. CDR1 and CDR2 (germline): SGHKS, YYEKEE (reference sequence). The CDR3 DNA reads TGTGCCAGCAGCGCCTCAGGGGACGCGAACACTGAAGCTTTCTTT. It codes for CASSASGDANTEAFF.

This clonotype was found a few times. The chain uses TRBV5-1 and TRBJ1-2; 7 positions match TRBD1. V shed 6 bases and J 3 bases; nucleotides not matched to a gene: 5. The CDR3 spans 13 residues. The V gene's germline CDR1 is SGHRS and CDR2 YFSETQ. The CDR3 region is CASTSRGDYGYTF. Written as DNA, the CDR3 is TGCGCCAGCACCTCCAGGGGGGACTATGGCTACACCTTC.

At least ten counts were recorded for this clonotype. The chain employs TRBV20-1 and TRBJ1-2; 8 bases match TRBD1. The V segment lost 2 bases and the J segment 7 bases; nucleotides outside the gene matches: 6. The germline CDR1 and CDR2 sequences are DFQATT and SNEGSKA (reference sequence). CDR3 size: 13 residues. DNA of the CDR3: TGCAGTGCTAGAAGAGACAGGGGACCTGGCTACACCTTC. It codes for CSARRDRGPGYTF.

This clonotype was seen only a few times. This chain joins TRBV5-1 and TRBJ1-2; D unclear. V was trimmed by 4 bases and J by 2 bases, leaving 9 bases between them. There are 13 residues in the CDR3. CDR1 is SGHRS and CDR2 is YFSETQ in the germline V gene. The CDR3 region has the DNA TGCGCCAGCAGCACGGGTGAGAACTATGGCTACACCTTC. Protein sequence: CASSTGENYGYTF.

This clonotype was seen a few times. The rearrangement links TRBV18 to TRBJ2-3; D may be TRBD2 (7 bases). Trimming cost V 3 bases and J 1 base, with 17 bases left between them. Germline V CDR1 and CDR2: KGHSH, LQKENI. This CDR3 has 17 residues. The chain's CDR3 is CASSPTPRGAGTDTQYF. CDR3 coding DNA: TGTGCCAGCTCACCTACACCCCGGGGGGCCGGCACAGATACGCAGTATTTT.

The chain is built from TRBV6-2 or TRBV6-3 and TRBJ2-7; the D call may be TRBD1 or TRBD2 (5 bases each). V shed 2 bases and J shed 4 bases, with 9 bases lying between them. Germline values: CDR1 MNHEY, CDR2 SVGEGT. CDR3 length equals 13 residues. CDR3 DNA sequence: TGTGCCAGCAGTTACCGGGACGCTTACGAGCAGTACGTC. Translating it yields CASSYRDAYEQYV.

This chain links TRBV5-5 with TRBJ1-1, with 9 bases identical to TRBD1. V shed 3 bases and J 6 bases; nucleotides not matched to a gene: 15. Germline values: CDR1 SGHKS, CDR2 YYEKEE (reference sequence). The CDR3 runs to 17 residues. CDR3 sequence (DNA): TGTGCCAGCAGCTCCCGGACAGGGGACGGTTTGGTACCTGAAGCTTTCTTT. It codes for CASSSRTGDGLVPEAFF.

This clonotype has at least ten counts. V usage is TRBV28 and J usage is TRBJ2-2, with D perhaps assigned TRBD1 or TRBD2 (6 bases each). V gave up 3 bases and J gave up 7 bases, with 15 bases separating them. CDR3 length equals 15 residues. Looked up from germline, CDR1 is MDHEN and CDR2 is SYDVKM. The CDR3 region has the DNA TGTGCCAGCAGTTTGACTGACCGGGGGCTCGGGGAGCTGTTTTTT. Protein: CASSLTDRGLGELFF.

The chain couples TRBV7-6 to TRBJ2-1, with 9 positions matching TRBD1. This CDR3 has 14 amino acids. Unmatched junction bases numbered 9, after V lost 5 bases and J lost 10 bases. Looked up from germline, CDR1 is SGHVS and CDR2 is FNYEAQ. Here the CDR3 DNA reads TGTGCCAGCAGCCTGGGACAGGGCCTTGACGAGCAGTTCTTC. Protein sequence: CASSLGQGLDEQFF.

The chain joins TRBV7-9 to TRBJ1-1; D gene unclear. Per the germline V gene, CDR1 is SEHNR and CDR2 is FQNEAQ (reference sequence). Trimming cost V 5 bases and J 6 bases, with 7 bases left between them. The CDR3 consists of 11 residues. CDR3 residues: CASSTRAEAFF. Written as DNA, the CDR3 is TGTGCCAGCAGCACCCGAGCTGAAGCTTTCTTT.

V gene TRBV7-6 combines with J gene TRBJ2-1, with D tentatively TRBD1 or TRBD2 (5 bases each). Trimming stripped 4 bases from V and 2 bases from J, with 15 bases between. Looked up from germline, CDR1 is SGHVS and CDR2 is FNYEAQ. The CDR3 is made up of 16 amino acids. The CDR3 bases are TGTGCCAGCAGCTCCCATCGGGACCCGCCCTACAATGAGCAGTTCTTC. This translates into CASSSHRDPPYNEQFF.

The chain combines TRBV20-1 with TRBJ2-4; D possibly corresponds to TRBD1 (6 bases). Looked up from germline, CDR1 is DFQATT and CDR2 is SNEGSKA (reference sequence). The CDR3 length is 13 residues. The V gene lost 8 bases and the J gene lost 2 bases, with 13 bases spanning the gap. CDR3 sequence: CSPNGQSKNIQYF. The CDR3 coding sequence is TGCAGTCCTAACGGACAGTCCAAAAACATTCAGTACTTC.

This clonotype was seen a few times. The J gene is TRBJ2-7, the V gene TRBV3-1; D gene uncertain. The V gene lost 2 bases and the J gene lost 3 bases, with 5 bases spanning the gap. The CDR3 is made up of 12 amino acids. Germline lookup yields CDR1 LGHDT and CDR2 YNNKEL (reference sequence). CDR3 bases: TGTGCCAGCAGCCAATTCCTCTACGAGCAGTACTTC. It specifies CASSQFLYEQYF.

This clonotype showed up just a few times. The chain links TRBV4-1 to TRBJ1-5; no definite D call. CDR1 MGHRA and CDR2 YSYEKL come from the germline V gene. V shed 2 bases and J shed 0 bases, with 8 bases lying between them. The CDR3 consists of 15 residues. Here the CDR3 DNA reads TGCGCCAGCAGCCAACACATCCATAGCAATCAGCCCCAGCATTTT. This codes for CASSQHIHSNQPQHF.

The chain recombines TRBV10-1 with TRBJ2-3, with D uncertain. The CDR3 has 13 amino acids. V was clipped by 5 bases and J by 0 bases, with 6 bases between them. Germline assignment: CDR1 WNHNN and CDR2 SYGVQD (reference sequence). The CDR3 reads CASSSTSTDTQYF. The DNA for the CDR3 is TGCGCCAGCAGTAGTACTAGCACAGATACGCAGTATTTT.

This chain links TRBV7-8 with TRBJ2-5; 8 nucleotides line up with TRBD1. Germline V gene sequence: CDR1 SGHVS, CDR2 FQNEAQ. Trimming at V came to 4 bases and at J to 5 bases, leaving 6 bases not matched to a gene. CDR3 length: 14 amino acids. CDR3 nucleotide sequence: TGTGCCAGCAGCTCAGGACAGGGTTGGGAGACCCAGTACTTC. This gives the protein CASSSGQGWETQYF. Based on the CDR3 plus reference TRBV7-8 and TRBJ2-5, the full variable domain is GAGVSQSPRYKVAKRGQDVALRCDPISGHVSLFWYQQALGQGPEFLTYFQNEAQLDKSGLPSDRFFAERPEGSVSTLKIQRTQQEDSAVYLCASSSGQGWETQYFGPGTRLLVL.

This clonotype was picked up a small number of times. The chain combines TRBV5-1 with TRBJ2-7; D is perhaps TRBD1 (7 bases). This CDR3 has 14 residues. Per germline, CDR1 SGHRS and CDR2 YFSETQ. Trimming left V 0 bases short and J 9 bases short, with 16 bases between. The CDR3 here is CASSLGSEGARQYV. For the CDR3, the DNA is TGCGCCAGCAGCTTGGGTTCGGAGGGGGCGAGGCAGTACGTC.

CDR3 loop: CASIPPPTGGTEAFF. DNA for the CDR3: TGTGCCAGCATTCCCCCCCCCACGGGAGGCACTGAAGCTTTCTTT. V gene TRBV12-3 or TRBV12-4 combines with J gene TRBJ1-1, with unresolved D. V shed 7 bases and J shed 4 bases, with 19 bases lying between them. The CDR3 consists of 15 residues.

The chain has TRBV20-1 and TRBJ2-1; TRBD1 matches at 9 bases. J gave up 10 bases and V 2 bases, and 12 bases lay outside the gene matches. Germline values: CDR1 DFQATT, CDR2 SNEGSKA (reference sequence). The CDR3 is made up of 15 amino acids. Here the CDR3 DNA reads TGCAGTGCTAGACCCACCGGGACAGGGCTTGGCGAGCAGTTCTTC. Protein: CSARPTGTGLGEQFF.

The chain links TRBV19 to TRBJ1-1, with D perhaps TRBD1 (5 bases). The CDR3 contains 16 residues. Trimming cost V 4 bases and J 0 bases, with 15 bases left between them. Germline V lookup: CDR1 LNHDA, CDR2 SQIVND (reference sequence). CDR3: CASSTGTVNVNTEAFF. The CDR3 region has the DNA TGTGCCAGTAGTACGGGGACGGTGAATGTGAACACTGAAGCTTTCTTT. Together with reference TRBV19 and TRBJ1-1, the CDR3 gives the full variable domain: DGGITQSPKYLFRKEGQNVTLSCEQNLNHDAMYWYRQDPGQGLRLIYYSQIVNDFQKGDIAEGYSVSREKKESFPLTVTSAQKNPTAFYLCASSTGTVNVNTEAFFGQGTRLTVV.

The genes are TRBV7-2 and TRBJ1-5, with a tentative D call TRBD1 (5 bases). The CDR3 consists of 15 residues. Germline CDR1 reads SGHTA; CDR2 reads FQGNSA. V lost 8 bases and J 4 bases, leaving 18 bases between the germline ends. The CDR3 bases are TGTGCCAGCGGACCCGAGTGGGGCACTAATCAGCCCCAGCATTTT. It encodes CASGPEWGTNQPQHF.

The chain employs TRBV10-3 and TRBJ2-3; 13 bases fit TRBD2. Trimming at V came to 0 bases and at J to 2 bases, leaving 11 bases not matched to a gene. The V gene's germline CDR1 is ENHRY and CDR2 SYGVKD. CDR3 size: 20 residues. The chain's CDR3 is CAISESIGLAGETSTDTQYF. The CDR3 DNA is TGTGCCATCAGTGAGTCGATAGGACTAGCGGGGGAGACGTCCACAGATACGCAGTATTTT.

The chain is built from TRBV5-1 and TRBJ1-1; TRBD1 matches 7 bases. The CDR3 length is 15 residues. CDR1 and CDR2 from the germline V gene are SGHRS and YFSETQ. V gave up 3 bases and J gave up 3 bases; unmatched junction bases: 8. The CDR3 DNA reads TGCGCCAGCAGCTGGACAGGTGCCCGGGACACTGAAGCTTTCTTT. It yields the protein CASSWTGARDTEAFF.

V and J are TRBV25-1 and TRBJ2-1, with D possibly TRBD1 on 6 matching bases. CDR3 length equals 13 residues. Germline assignment: CDR1 MGHDK and CDR2 SYGVNS. The V end was cut by 1 base, the J end by 11 bases, with 12 bases between. The CDR3 loop is CASSEFNRVKQFF. The DNA for the CDR3 is TGTGCCAGCAGTGAATTTAACAGGGTGAAGCAGTTCTTC.

This clonotype was seen many times. This chain connects TRBV4-3 to TRBJ2-7; maybe TRBD1 (5 bases). CDR3 size: 13 residues. V was trimmed by 4 bases and J by 2 bases, leaving 9 bases between them. The germline gives CDR1 LGHNA, CDR2 YSLEER. Here the CDR3 reads CASSLGVTYEQYF. Here the CDR3 DNA reads TGCGCCAGCAGCCTAGGGGTTACCTACGAGCAGTACTTC.

The genes are TRBV3-1 and TRBJ1-1; perhaps TRBD1 as D (6 bases). The CDR3 is 12 amino acids. The V and J ends lost 4 bases and 10 bases respectively, with 13 bases between them. Looked up from germline, CDR1 is LGHDT and CDR2 is YNNKEL (reference sequence). The CDR3 DNA reads as TGTGCCAGCAGCCTCAGGGGCGCGGGAGCTTTCTTT. Amino acid sequence: CASSLRGAGAFF. The full variable domain, completed using reference TRBV3-1 and TRBJ1-1, is DTAVSQTPKYLVTQMGNDKSIKCEQNLGHDTMYWYKQDSKKFLKIMFSYNNKELIINETVPNRFSPKSPDKAHLNLHINSLELGDSAVYFCASSLRGAGAFFGQGTRLTVV.

This chain links TRBV7-9 with TRBJ2-3; a possible D gene is TRBD1 (5 bases). Trimming cost V 4 bases and J 4 bases, with 12 bases left between them. The CDR3 runs 14 residues. Per the germline V gene, CDR1 is SEHNR and CDR2 is FQNEAQ (reference sequence). The CDR3: CASSSRVGADTQYF. CDR3 bases: TGTGCCAGCAGCTCCAGGGTGGGCGCAGATACGCAGTATTTT.

This clonotype was detected a few times. The chain joins TRBV7-2 to TRBJ2-1; TRBD2 matches 7 bases. Germline V lookup: CDR1 SGHTA, CDR2 FQGNSA. Unmatched junction bases numbered 7, after V lost 5 bases and J lost 6 bases. This CDR3 contains 14 residues. The CDR3 sequence: CASSQRGDLNEQFF. The CDR3 region has the DNA TGTGCCAGCAGCCAACGGGGGGATCTCAATGAGCAGTTCTTC.